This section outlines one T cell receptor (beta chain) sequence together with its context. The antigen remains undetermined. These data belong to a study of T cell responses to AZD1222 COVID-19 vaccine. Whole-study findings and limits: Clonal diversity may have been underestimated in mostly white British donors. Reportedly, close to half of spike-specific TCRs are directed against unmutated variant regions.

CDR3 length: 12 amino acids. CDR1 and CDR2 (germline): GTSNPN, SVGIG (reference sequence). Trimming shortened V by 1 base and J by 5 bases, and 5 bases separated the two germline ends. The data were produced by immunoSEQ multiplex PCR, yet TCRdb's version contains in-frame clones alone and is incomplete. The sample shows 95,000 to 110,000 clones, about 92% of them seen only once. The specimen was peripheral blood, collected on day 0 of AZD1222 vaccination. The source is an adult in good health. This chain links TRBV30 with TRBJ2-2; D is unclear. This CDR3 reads CAWSGSTGELFF. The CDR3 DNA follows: TGTGCCTGGAGTGGCAGTACCGGGGAGCTGTTTTTT.